The T cell receptor beta chain under discussion was sequenced for a study of PD-L1 blockade in urothelial cancer. As for the study in general: Patients' histories included 0 to 3 prior chemotherapy regimens.

This table comes from immunoSEQ multiplex PCR, and its TCRdb copy is limited to in-frame clones, with some not included. The repertoire includes some 79,000 clones, 82% of them detected once, and over 7.5% sits in the top ten. CDR1 and CDR2 from the germline V gene are SGHRS and YFSETQ. V shed 4 bases and J shed 7 bases, with 11 bases lying between them. This CDR3 spans 13 amino acids. Specimen: PBMCs, collected around atezolizumab (anti-PD-L1) treatment. This chain links TRBV5-1 with TRBJ1-4, with D perhaps matching TRBD1 (6 bases). This sequence was found in a man between 65 and 85 years old with urothelial cancer. In DNA form, the CDR3 reads TGCGCCAGCAGCATTGACAGGAGTGAAAAACTGTTTTTT. Residues: CASSIDRSEKLFF.